This T cell receptor (beta chain) was recorded in a study of identical twins. The CDR3 is 16 residues long. Germline V lookup: CDR1 KGHDR, CDR2 SFDVKD. V was cut by 0 bases and J by 6 bases, with 14 bases left in between. In every case, the donor was a healthy Caucasian. TCRdb recomputed calls from the 5' RACE reads with MiXCR, one row per CDR3 protein. The sample holds about 100,000 distinct CDR3 sequences, just under 6% seen once. The chain employs TRBV24-1 and TRBJ2-1, with D maybe TRBD2 (5 bases). Sequencing was done on a sample of memory T cells sorted from blood. This clonotype was obtained from a woman in her forties or fifties in good health. The CDR3 is CATSDLGHGSINEQFF. For the CDR3, the DNA is TGTGCCACCAGTGATTTGGGCCATGGGAGTATCAATGAGCAGTTCTTC.